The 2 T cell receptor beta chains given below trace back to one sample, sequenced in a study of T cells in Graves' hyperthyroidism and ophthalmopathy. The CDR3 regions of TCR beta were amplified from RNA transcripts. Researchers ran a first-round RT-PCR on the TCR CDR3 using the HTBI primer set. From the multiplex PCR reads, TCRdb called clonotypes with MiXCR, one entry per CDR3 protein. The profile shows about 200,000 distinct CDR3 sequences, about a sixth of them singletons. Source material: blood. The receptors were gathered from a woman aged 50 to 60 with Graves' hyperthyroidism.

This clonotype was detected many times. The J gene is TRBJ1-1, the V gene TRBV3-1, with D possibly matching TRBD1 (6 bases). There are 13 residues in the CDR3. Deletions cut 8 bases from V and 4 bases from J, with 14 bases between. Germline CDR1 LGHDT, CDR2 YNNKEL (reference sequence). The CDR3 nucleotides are TGTGCCAGCCAACGCAGGGGAGGCACTGAAGCTTTCTTT. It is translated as CASQRRGGTEAFF.

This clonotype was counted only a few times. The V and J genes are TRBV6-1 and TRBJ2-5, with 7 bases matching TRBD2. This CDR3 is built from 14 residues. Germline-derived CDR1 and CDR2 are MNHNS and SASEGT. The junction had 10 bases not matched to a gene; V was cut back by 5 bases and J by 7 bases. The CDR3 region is CASSFTVQRGTQYF. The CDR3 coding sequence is TGTGCCAGCAGTTTTACAGTCCAGCGGGGGACCCAGTACTTC.